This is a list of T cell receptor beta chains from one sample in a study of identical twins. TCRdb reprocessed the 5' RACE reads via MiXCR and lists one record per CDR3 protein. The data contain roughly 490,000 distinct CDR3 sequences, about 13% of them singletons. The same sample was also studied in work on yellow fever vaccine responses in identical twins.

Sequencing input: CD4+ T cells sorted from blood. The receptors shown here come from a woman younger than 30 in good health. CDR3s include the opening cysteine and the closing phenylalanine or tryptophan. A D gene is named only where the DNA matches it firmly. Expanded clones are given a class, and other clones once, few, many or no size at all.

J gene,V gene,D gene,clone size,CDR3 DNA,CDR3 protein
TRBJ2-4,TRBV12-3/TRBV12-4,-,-,TGTGCCAGCAGATCTACAGGGAGGGGCGCGGGAGAGGTAAACATTCAGTACTTC,CASRSTGRGAGEVNIQYF
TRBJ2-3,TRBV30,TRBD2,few,TGTGCCTGGAGACTAGCGGGAGGGAATACGCAGTATTTT,CAWRLAGGNTQYF
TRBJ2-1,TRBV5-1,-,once,TGCGCCAGCAGCGAGGGGCCCGGCGGGCAGTTCTTC,CASSEGPGGQFF
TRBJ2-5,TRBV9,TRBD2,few,TGTGCCAGCAGCGTTAGCGGGAGGACTGAGACCCAGTACTTC,CASSVSGRTETQYF
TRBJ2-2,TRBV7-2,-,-,TGTGCCAGCAGCTTAATTGAGGGGACCGGGGAGCTGTTTTTT,CASSLIEGTGELFF
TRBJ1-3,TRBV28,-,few,TGTGCCAGCAGTTTAGAAACCGGGCGCTCTGGAAACACCATATATTTT,CASSLETGRSGNTIYF
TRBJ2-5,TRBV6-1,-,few,TGTGCCAGCAGCTCGTTCAGGACAGACCAAGAGACCCAGTACTTC,CASSSFRTDQETQYF
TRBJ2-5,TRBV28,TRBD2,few,TGTGCCAGCAGTTGGGGGGCACTAGCGGGAGGGGAGACCCAGTACTTC,CASSWGALAGGETQYF
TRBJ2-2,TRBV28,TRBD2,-,TGTGCCAGCAGTTCTCGACTAGCAATGAACACCGGGGAGCTGTTTTTT,CASSSRLAMNTGELFF
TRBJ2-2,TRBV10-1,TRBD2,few,TGCGCCAGCAGTGAACCGGGAGGAGGGGTCACCGGGGAGCTGTTTTTT,CASSEPGGGVTGELFF
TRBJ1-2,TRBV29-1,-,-,TGCAGCGTTGGGCAGGGGTCAGCCTCTTATGGGGGCTACACCTTC,CSVGQGSASYGGYTF
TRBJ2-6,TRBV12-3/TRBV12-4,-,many,TGTGCCAGCGGCTCTGGGGCCAACGTCCTGACTTTC,CASGSGANVLTF
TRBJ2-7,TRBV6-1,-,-,TGTGCCAGCAGGCCCCGGGACCCAGAAGGTCCCTACGAGCAGTACTTC,CASRPRDPEGPYEQYF
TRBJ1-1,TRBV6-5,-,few,TGTGCCAGCATAGGAGTAGGCACTGAAGCTTTCTTT,CASIGVGTEAFF
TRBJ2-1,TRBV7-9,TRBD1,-,TGTGCCAGCAGCCCGACAGGGGTAGGGACAAATGAGCAGTTCTTC,CASSPTGVGTNEQFF
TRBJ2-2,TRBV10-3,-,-,TGTGCCATCAGTGGCGTAGGCGGGGAGCTGTTTTTT,CAISGVGGELFF
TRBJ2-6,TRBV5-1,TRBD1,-,TGCGCCAGCAGCTTTGGACAGGGCGCTGGGGCCAACGTCCTGACTTTC,CASSFGQGAGANVLTF
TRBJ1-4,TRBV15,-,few,TGTGCCACCAGCCTCCGGGGGGCTAATGAAAAACTGTTTTTT,CATSLRGANEKLFF
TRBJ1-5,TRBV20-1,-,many,TGCAGTGCTAGACAGGATAGCAATCAGCCCCAGCATTTT,CSARQDSNQPQHF
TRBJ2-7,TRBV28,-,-,TGTGCCAGCAGGGGACAACCTTACCTTTACGAGCAGTACTTC,CASRGQPYLYEQYF